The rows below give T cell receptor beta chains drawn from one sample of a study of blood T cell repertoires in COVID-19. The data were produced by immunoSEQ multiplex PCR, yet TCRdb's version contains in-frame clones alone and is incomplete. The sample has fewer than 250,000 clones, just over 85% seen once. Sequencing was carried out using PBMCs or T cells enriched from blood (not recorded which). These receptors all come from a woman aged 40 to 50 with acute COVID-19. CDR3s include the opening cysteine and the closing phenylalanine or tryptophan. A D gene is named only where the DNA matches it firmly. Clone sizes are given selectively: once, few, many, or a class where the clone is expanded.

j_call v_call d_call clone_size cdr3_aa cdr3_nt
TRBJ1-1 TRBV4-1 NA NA CASSHPDSYLGFIF TGCGCCAGCAGCCACCCGGACAGCTACCTGGGCTTTATCTTT
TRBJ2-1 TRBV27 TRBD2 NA CASSFLTSGDYNEQFF TGTGCCAGCAGTTTTCTGACTAGCGGAGACTACAATGAGCAGTTCTTC
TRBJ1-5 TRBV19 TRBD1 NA CASTDRGAHQPQHF TGTGCCAGCACGGACAGGGGCGCCCATCAGCCCCAGCATTTT
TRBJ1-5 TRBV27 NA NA CASRPGTYSNQPQHF TGTGCCAGCAGGCCGGGGACTTATAGCAATCAGCCCCAGCATTTT
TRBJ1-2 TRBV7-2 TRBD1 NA CASSPGTDVLYGYTF TGTGCCAGCAGCCCTGGGACAGATGTACTTTATGGCTACACCTTC
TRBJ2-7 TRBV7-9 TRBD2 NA CASSLLVGLAGYEQYF TGTGCCAGCAGCTTGCTTGTGGGACTAGCGGGCTACGAGCAGTACTTC
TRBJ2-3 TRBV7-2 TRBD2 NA CASSFPAGGDADTQYF TGTGCCAGCAGCTTCCCAGCGGGAGGAGACGCAGATACGCAGTATTTT
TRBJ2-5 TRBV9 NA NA CASSGTGTGTPRGETQYF TGTGCCAGCAGCGGTACCGGGACCGGAACTCCCAGGGGAGAGACCCAGTACTTC
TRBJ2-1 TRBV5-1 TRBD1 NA CASTGTGFSNEQFF TGCGCCAGCACCGGGACAGGGTTTAGCAATGAGCAGTTCTTC
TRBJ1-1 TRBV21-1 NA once CASSKGSPGSWGSRRRNTEAFF TGTGCCAGCAGCAAAGGATCTCCGGGGTCGTGGGGAAGTAGGCGAAGGAACACTGAAGCTTTCTTT
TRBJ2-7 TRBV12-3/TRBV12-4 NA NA CASKPDSSYEQYF TGTGCCAGCAAACCGGACAGCTCCTACGAGCAGTACTTC
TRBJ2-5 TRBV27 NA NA CASSRTEQETQYF TGTGCCAGCAGCCGGACAGAGCAAGAGACCCAGTACTTC
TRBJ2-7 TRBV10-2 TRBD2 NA CASSFQSLADTYEQYF TGCGCCAGCAGCTTCCAGAGTCTAGCGGATACCTACGAGCAGTACTTC
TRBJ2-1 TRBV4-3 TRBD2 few CASSQSGLAGGNEQFF TGCGCCAGCAGCCAATCGGGACTAGCGGGAGGCAATGAGCAGTTCTTC
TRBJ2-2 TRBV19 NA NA CASRTANTGELFF TGTGCCAGTAGGACAGCTAACACCGGGGAGCTGTTTTTT
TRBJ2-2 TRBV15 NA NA CATSRGHANTGELFF TGTGCCACCAGCAGAGGACATGCGAACACCGGGGAGCTGTTTTTT